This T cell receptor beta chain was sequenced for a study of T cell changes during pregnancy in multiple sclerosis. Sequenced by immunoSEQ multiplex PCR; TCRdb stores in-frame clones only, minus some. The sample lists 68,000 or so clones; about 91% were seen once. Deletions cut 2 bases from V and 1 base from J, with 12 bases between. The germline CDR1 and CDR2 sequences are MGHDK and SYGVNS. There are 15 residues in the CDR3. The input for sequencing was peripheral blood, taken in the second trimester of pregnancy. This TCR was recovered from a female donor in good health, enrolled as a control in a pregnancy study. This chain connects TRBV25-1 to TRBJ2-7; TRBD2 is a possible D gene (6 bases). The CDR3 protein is CASSERGIPSYEQYF. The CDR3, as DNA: TGTGCCAGCAGTGAACGGGGGATACCTTCCTACGAGCAGTACTTC.